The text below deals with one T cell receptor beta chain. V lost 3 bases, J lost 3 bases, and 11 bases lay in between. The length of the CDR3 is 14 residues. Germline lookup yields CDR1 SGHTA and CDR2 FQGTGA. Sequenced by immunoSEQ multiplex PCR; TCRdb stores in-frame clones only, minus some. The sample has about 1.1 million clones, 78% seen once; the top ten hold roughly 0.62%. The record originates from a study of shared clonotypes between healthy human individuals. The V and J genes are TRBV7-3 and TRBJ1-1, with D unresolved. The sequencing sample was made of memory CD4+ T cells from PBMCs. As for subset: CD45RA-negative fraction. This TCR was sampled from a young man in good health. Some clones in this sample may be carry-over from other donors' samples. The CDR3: CASSLVGPHTEAFF. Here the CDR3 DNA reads TGTGCCAGCAGCTTGGTAGGGCCCCACACTGAAGCTTTCTTT.